What follows are 27 T cell receptor beta chains derived from one specimen sequenced in a study of blood T cell repertoires in COVID-19. The assay was immunoSEQ multiplex PCR, and TCRdb's table has in-frame clones only and misses some. The sample contains about 240,000 clones, around nine tenths of which appear only once. Specimen: peripheral blood. Every receptor here comes from a woman between 70 and 85 years old with active or convalescent COVID-19.

Concerning this clone: One end of the junction does not line up with germline, which may come from a read error. J is TRBJ1-1 and V is TRBV7-2, with 7 bases matching TRBD1. Germline V gene lookup returns CDR1 SGHTA and CDR2 FQGNSA. CDR3 length: 14 residues. The CDR3 nucleotides are TGTGCCGGCAGCTTAGGGCAGACAGGGACTGAAGCTTTCTTT. This sequence encodes CAGSLGQTGTEAFF.

The chain combines TRBV12-5 with TRBJ1-2; 7 bases fit TRBD1. V lost 2 bases to trimming and J lost 8 bases; unmatched junction nucleotides: 11. Per germline, CDR1 LGHNT and CDR2 FRNRAP. This CDR3 has 15 amino acids. The CDR3 DNA follows: TGTGCTAGTGGTTTGATTTACAGGGGAACACGCGGCTACACCTTC. It encodes CASGLIYRGTRGYTF.

The V call is TRBV11-2, the J call TRBJ1-6; 7 positions match TRBD1. This CDR3 spans 14 amino acids. Germline V gives CDR1 SGHAT, CDR2 FQNNGV. Trimming removed 1 base from V and 13 bases from J; junction bases left unmatched: 7. The CDR3 coding sequence is TGTGCCAGCAGCTTAGGAGCAGGGGGTATCCCCCTCCACTTT. Protein: CASSLGAGGIPLHF. The whole variable domain, remainder taken from reference TRBV11-2 and TRBJ1-6, is EAGVAQSPRYKIIEKRQSVAFWCNPISGHATLYWYQQILGQGPKLLIQFQNNGVVDDSQLPKDRFSAERLKGVDSTLKIQPAKLEDSAVYLCASSLGAGGIPLHFGNGTRLTVT.

Written as DNA, the CDR3 is TGCGCCAGCAGCTTAACAGGGGGCTCGCAGCCCCAGCATTTT. This encodes CASSLTGGSQPQHF. J is TRBJ1-5 and V is TRBV5-1; 9 bases are a match to TRBD1. The CDR3 is made up of 14 amino acids. Trimming cost V 2 bases and J 7 bases; bases outside gene matches: 4. Per the germline V gene, CDR1 is SGHRS and CDR2 is YFSETQ. Filled out from reference TRBV5-1 and TRBJ1-5, the complete variable domain reads KAGVTQTPRYLIKTRGQQVTLSCSPISGHRSVSWYQQTPGQGLQFLFEYFSETQRNKGNFPGRFSGRQFSNSRSEMNVSTLELGDSALYLCASSLTGGSQPQHFGDGTRLSIL.

This chain links TRBV7-3 with TRBJ2-6, with a tentative D call TRBD2 (6 bases). CDR1 is SGHTA, CDR2 FQGTGA, per germline. V was pared by 2 bases and J by 2 bases, with 19 bases between. This CDR3 has 19 amino acids. The CDR3 is CASSLRAREVGAGANVLTF. The DNA of the CDR3 is TGTGCCAGCAGCTTACGGGCCAGGGAGGTGGGCGCTGGGGCCAACGTCCTGACTTTC.

This clone was counted only a few times. V is TRBV5-4 and J is TRBJ2-7, with 8 bases lining up with TRBD1. The CDR3 is 15 residues long. Germline V lookup: CDR1 SGHNT, CDR2 YYREEE (reference sequence). V lost 3 bases to trimming and J lost 3 bases; unmatched junction nucleotides: 8. The CDR3: CASSSSGTGLYEQYF. CDR3 coding DNA: TGTGCCAGCAGCTCATCCGGGACAGGCCTCTACGAGCAGTACTTC. The variable domain in full, completed from reference TRBV5-4 and TRBJ2-7, reads ETGVTQSPTHLIKTRGQQVTLRCSSQSGHNTVSWYQQALGQGPQFIFQYYREEENGRGNFPPRFSGLQFPNYSSELNVNALELDDSALYLCASSSSGTGLYEQYFGPGTRLTVT.

J is TRBJ1-5 and V is TRBV18, with D possibly TRBD1 on 6 matching bases. From germline, CDR1 is KGHSH and CDR2 LQKENI. V shed 2 bases and J shed 4 bases, with 15 bases lying between them. This CDR3 region has 16 residues. CDR3 in amino acids: CASSPSGGIQNQPQHF. CDR3 nucleotide sequence: TGTGCCAGCTCACCATCTGGGGGCATCCAAAATCAGCCCCAGCATTTT.

This chain connects TRBV5-8 to TRBJ2-2, with 7 bases identical to TRBD1. The V and J ends lost 5 bases and 1 base, in that order; junction bases with no gene match: 5. Germline CDR1 reads SGHTS; CDR2 reads YDEGEE. This CDR3 has 15 amino acids. The CDR3: CASRRRTGNTGELFF. The CDR3 coding sequence is TGTGCCAGCAGGAGACGGACAGGGAACACCGGGGAGCTGTTTTTT. Full variable domain (missing parts from reference TRBV5-8 and TRBJ2-2): EAGVTQSPTHLIKTRGQQATLRCSPISGHTSVYWYQQALGLGLQFLLWYDEGEERNRGNFPPRFSGRQFPNYSSELNVNALELEDSALYLCASRRRTGNTGELFFGEGSRLTVL.

This chain uses TRBV6-5 with TRBJ1-5; possibly TRBD1 for D (5 bases). Germline V lookup: CDR1 MNHEY, CDR2 SVGAGI. This CDR3 has 14 residues. V lost 6 bases and J 4 bases, leaving 13 bases between the germline ends. The CDR3 DNA is TGTGCCAGCAGGGAGGGGACCGAAAATCAGCCCCAGCATTTT. Its protein product is CASREGTENQPQHF.

The rearrangement uses TRBV6-5 and TRBJ1-2; D uncertain. The CDR3 loop spans 14 amino acids. Between the trimmed V and J ends, which lost 2 bases and 1 base, there was a span of 8 bases. CDR1 is MNHEY and CDR2 is SVGAGI in the germline V gene. This chain's CDR3 is CASSYRTDNYGYTF. CDR3 in DNA: TGTGCCAGCAGTTACCGTACAGATAACTATGGCTACACCTTC.

For this clone: At the DNA level, this CDR3 is encoded by other sequences in the same sample as well. The CDR3 DNA sequence: TGTGCCAGCAGTTGGGAAGGGGATGGCTACACCTTC. Its protein is CASSWEGDGYTF. The V gene is TRBV12-3 or TRBV12-4, the J gene TRBJ1-2; D is perhaps TRBD1 (5 bases). The CDR3 totals 12 residues. Trimming removed 4 bases from V and 6 bases from J, with 9 bases in between.

The chain has TRBV9 and TRBJ1-2; D not certain. The CDR3 extends over 15 amino acids. The germline V gene has CDR1 SGDLS and CDR2 YYNGEE. Trimming removed 1 base from V and 0 bases from J, with 10 bases in between. The CDR3 nucleotides are TGTGCCAGCAGCGTATCACCCGCAGCTAACTATGGCTACACCTTC. Protein product: CASSVSPAANYGYTF.

The chain recombines TRBV4-3 with TRBJ2-5, with 14 bases lining up with TRBD2. The CDR3 totals 16 residues. Trimming cost V 1 base and J 4 bases; bases outside gene matches: 2. Germline-derived CDR1 and CDR2 are LGHNA and YSLEER. CDR3 loop: CASSQGTSGGLETQYF. For the CDR3, the DNA is TGCGCCAGCAGCCAAGGGACTAGCGGGGGGTTAGAGACCCAGTACTTC.

This clone has a single count. J is TRBJ2-3 and V is TRBV2; TRBD1 matches at 7 bases. Trimming at V came to 5 bases and at J to 2 bases, leaving 7 bases not matched to a gene. This CDR3 region has 15 residues. Germline CDR1 is SNHLY and CDR2 is FYNNEI. The CDR3 region is CASSPRDRYTDTQYF. The CDR3 DNA reads TGTGCCAGCAGTCCCCGGGACAGATACACAGATACGCAGTATTTT.

The chain has TRBV10-3 and TRBJ2-1, with 9 bases lining up with TRBD2. CDR1 and CDR2 from the germline V gene are ENHRY and SYGVKD. This CDR3 is 14 amino acids long. The V gene end was trimmed by 7 bases and the J gene end by 6 bases; junction bases not matched to a gene: 7. The CDR3 region is CAIMRTSDINEQFF. CDR3 coding DNA: TGTGCCATCATGAGGACTAGCGATATCAATGAGCAGTTCTTC.

There are a few counts of this clone. The V gene is TRBV6-2 or TRBV6-3, the J gene TRBJ2-1; D gene uncertain. The germline V and J ends were trimmed by 4 bases and 8 bases, with 15 bases remaining between them. Germline V lookup: CDR1 MNHEY, CDR2 SVGEGT. The CDR3 loop spans 14 amino acids. CDR3 DNA sequence: TGTGCCAGCAGTTTTGTGGCCCGAGGTCATGAGCAGTTCTTC. It yields the protein CASSFVARGHEQFF.

The chain employs TRBV6-5 and TRBJ1-2, with D hard to call. This CDR3 has 11 amino acids. Germline CDR1 reads MNHEY; CDR2 reads SVGAGI. CDR3 amino acids: CVTPGVYGYTF. For the CDR3, the DNA is TGTGTTACGCCCGGGGTCTATGGCTACACCTTC.

This chain uses TRBV18 with TRBJ2-4, with a weak D call TRBD2 (5 bases). The V and J ends lost 2 bases and 3 bases respectively, with 8 bases between them. The CDR3 sequence is 14 residues long. The germline CDR1 and CDR2 sequences are KGHSH and LQKENI. Here the CDR3 reads CASSPVEGKNIQYF. The DNA for the CDR3 is TGTGCCAGCTCACCAGTAGAGGGCAAAAACATTCAGTACTTC.

Written as DNA, the CDR3 is TGTGCCAGCAGCCCCGACCGGACTGGTACGCAGTATTTT. Translating gives CASSPDRTGTQYF. V usage is TRBV11-2 and J usage is TRBJ2-3; perhaps TRBD2 as D (5 bases). The CDR3 length is 13 residues. Germline values: CDR1 SGHAT, CDR2 FQNNGV. V was pared by 5 bases and J by 8 bases, with 14 bases between.

The chain is built from TRBV9 and TRBJ2-1; TRBD2 agrees at 8 bases. This CDR3 has 15 amino acids. Per germline, CDR1 SGDLS and CDR2 YYNGEE. The V and J ends lost 3 bases and 7 bases, in that order; junction bases with no gene match: 9. CDR3 sequence (DNA): TGTGCCAGCAGCGAGGGCGGGGGGCCCCCTAATGAGCAGTTCTTC. As protein: CASSEGGGPPNEQFF. The variable domain in full, with the rest retrieved from reference TRBV9 and TRBJ2-1, is DSGVTQTPKHLITATGQRVTLRCSPRSGDLSVYWYQQSLDQGLQFLIQYYNGEERAKGNILERFSAQQFPDLHSELNLSSLELGDSALYFCASSEGGGPPNEQFFGPGTRLTVL.

The chain links TRBV29-1 to TRBJ2-7, with 7 nucleotides matching TRBD1. V lost 6 bases to trimming and J lost 7 bases; unmatched junction nucleotides: 6. The CDR3 length is 11 residues. CDR1 and CDR2 (germline): SQVTM, ANQGSEA. CDR3 coding DNA: TGCAGCGTCCGACAGGGAGTAGAGCAGTACTTC. It specifies CSVRQGVEQYF.

V gene TRBV24-1 combines with J gene TRBJ1-4, with 8 bases aligning to TRBD1. Germline CDR1 and CDR2: KGHDR and SFDVKD. Trimming took 9 bases from V and 6 from J; bases not matched to a gene: 14. This CDR3 has 16 amino acids. The DNA for the CDR3 is TGTGCCACCCGCCGACAGGGGCCACATAATGATGAAAAACTGTTTTTT. Its translation is CATRRQGPHNDEKLFF.

The CDR3 coding sequence is TGTGCCAGCACCCCGGACGGGCCCAGGGACGAGCAGTACTTC. Its translation: CASTPDGPRDEQYF. The chain recombines TRBV11-2 with TRBJ2-7, with a tentative D call TRBD1 (5 bases). Germline CDR1 SGHAT, CDR2 FQNNGV. Between the trimmed V and J ends, which lost 7 bases and 5 bases, there was a span of 18 bases. This CDR3 spans 14 amino acids.

The genes are TRBV7-2 and TRBJ1-1, with D tentatively TRBD1 (6 bases). The CDR3 is 14 residues long. The germline V gene encodes CDR1 SGHTA and CDR2 FQGNSA. Trimming took 7 bases from V and 0 from J, leaving 12 bases between them. The chain's CDR3 is CASILRGMNTEAFF. Written as DNA, the CDR3 is TGTGCCAGCATCCTCAGGGGAATGAACACTGAAGCTTTCTTT.

This rearrangement joins TRBV3-1 (or the pseudogene TRBV3-2) to TRBJ2-5, with 9 nucleotides matching TRBD1. Germline CDR1 LGHDT, CDR2 YNNKEL (reference sequence). The V gene end was trimmed by 5 bases and the J gene end by 5 bases; junction bases not matched to a gene: 15. This CDR3 spans 17 amino acids. This chain's CDR3 is CASSFVMDRGLEETQYF. Written as DNA, the CDR3 is TGTGCCAGCAGCTTCGTCATGGACAGGGGATTGGAGGAGACCCAGTACTTC.

The V and J genes are TRBV24-1 and TRBJ2-1; tentative D call: TRBD2 (7 bases). Germline V gene sequence: CDR1 KGHDR, CDR2 SFDVKD. V was cut by 6 bases and J by 3 bases, with 8 bases left in between. This CDR3 comprises 13 residues. This chain's CDR3 is CATSRGGYNEQFF. The CDR3 nucleotides are TGTGCCACCAGTAGGGGGGGCTACAATGAGCAGTTCTTC.

V gene TRBV6-5 combines with J gene TRBJ1-5; the D is unclear. V dropped 4 bases and J dropped 6 bases, with 13 bases sitting between them. The CDR3 contains 14 residues. In germline, CDR1 is MNHEY, CDR2 SVGAGI. CDR3 sequence: CASSSQEVGQPQHF. CDR3 sequence (DNA): TGTGCCAGCAGTTCCCAGGAGGTCGGTCAGCCCCAGCATTTT.